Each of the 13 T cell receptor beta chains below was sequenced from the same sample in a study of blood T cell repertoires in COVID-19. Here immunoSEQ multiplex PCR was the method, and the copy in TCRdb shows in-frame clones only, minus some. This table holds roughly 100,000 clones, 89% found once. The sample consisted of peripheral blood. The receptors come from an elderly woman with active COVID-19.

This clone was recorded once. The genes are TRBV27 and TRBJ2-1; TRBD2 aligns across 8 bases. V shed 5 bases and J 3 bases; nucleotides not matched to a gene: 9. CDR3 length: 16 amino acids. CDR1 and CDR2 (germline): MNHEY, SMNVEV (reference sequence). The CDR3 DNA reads TGTGCCAGCAGTGGCCGGCAGCGGGGGTACTACAATGAGCAGTTCTTC. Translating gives CASSGRQRGYYNEQFF.

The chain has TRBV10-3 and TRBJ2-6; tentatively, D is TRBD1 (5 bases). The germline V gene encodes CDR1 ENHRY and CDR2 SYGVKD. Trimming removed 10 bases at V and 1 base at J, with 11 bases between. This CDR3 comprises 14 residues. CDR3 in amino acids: CATQTASGANVLTF. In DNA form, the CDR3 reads TGTGCCACCCAGACAGCTTCTGGGGCCAACGTCCTGACTTTC.

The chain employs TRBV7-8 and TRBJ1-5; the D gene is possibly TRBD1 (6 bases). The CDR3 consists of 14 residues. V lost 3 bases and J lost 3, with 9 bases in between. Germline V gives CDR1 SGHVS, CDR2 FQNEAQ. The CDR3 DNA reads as TGTGCCAGCAGCTTGACAGGCTCCAATCAGCCCCAGCATTTT. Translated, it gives CASSLTGSNQPQHF.

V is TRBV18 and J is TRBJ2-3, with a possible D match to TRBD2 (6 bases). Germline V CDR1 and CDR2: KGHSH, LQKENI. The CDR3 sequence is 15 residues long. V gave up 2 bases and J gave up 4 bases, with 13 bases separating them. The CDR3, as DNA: TGTGCCAGCTCACCAGAGGGACTCCAAGCAGATACGCAGTATTTT. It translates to CASSPEGLQADTQYF.

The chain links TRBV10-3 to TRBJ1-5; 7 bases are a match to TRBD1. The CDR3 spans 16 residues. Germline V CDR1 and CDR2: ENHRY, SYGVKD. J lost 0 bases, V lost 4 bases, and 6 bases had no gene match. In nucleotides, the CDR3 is TGTGCCATCAGTGGCGAAACAGGGGTTAGCAATCAGCCCCAGCATTTT. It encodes CAISGETGVSNQPQHF.

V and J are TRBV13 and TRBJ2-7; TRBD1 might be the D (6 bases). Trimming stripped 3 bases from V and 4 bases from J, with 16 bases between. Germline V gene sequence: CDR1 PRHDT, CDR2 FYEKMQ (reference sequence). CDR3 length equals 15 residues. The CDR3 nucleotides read TGTGCCAGCAGCTTTAAACAGGGTTTTCGGTACGAGCAGTACTTC. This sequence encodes CASSFKQGFRYEQYF.

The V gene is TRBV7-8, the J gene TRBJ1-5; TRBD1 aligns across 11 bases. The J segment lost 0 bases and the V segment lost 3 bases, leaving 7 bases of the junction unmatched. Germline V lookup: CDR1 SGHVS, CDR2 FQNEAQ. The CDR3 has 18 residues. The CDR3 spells CASSLGTGGAYSNQPQHF. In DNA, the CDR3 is TGTGCCAGCAGCTTGGGGACAGGGGGGGCCTATAGCAATCAGCCCCAGCATTTT.

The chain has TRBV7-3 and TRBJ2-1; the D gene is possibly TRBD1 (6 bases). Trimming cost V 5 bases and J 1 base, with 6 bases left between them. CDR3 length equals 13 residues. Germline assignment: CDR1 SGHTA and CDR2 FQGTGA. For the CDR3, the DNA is TGTGCCAGCAGCAGGGGGTCCTACAATGAGCAGTTCTTC. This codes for CASSRGSYNEQFF.

The CDR3 region is CASSYGTINEKLFF. CDR3 nucleotide sequence: TGTGCCAGCAGTTACGGGACAATTAATGAAAAACTGTTTTTT. J is TRBJ1-4 and V is TRBV6-6; a possible D gene is TRBD1 (6 bases). Trimming cost V 2 bases and J 4 bases, with 8 bases left between them. Germline V gives CDR1 MNHNY, CDR2 SVGAGI (reference sequence). The CDR3 extends over 14 amino acids.

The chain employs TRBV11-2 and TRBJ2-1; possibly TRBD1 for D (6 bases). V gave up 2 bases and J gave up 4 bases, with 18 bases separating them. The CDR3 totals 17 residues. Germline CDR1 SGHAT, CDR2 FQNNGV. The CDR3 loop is CASSLFSGEGAYNEQFF. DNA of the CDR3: TGTGCCAGCAGCTTATTCTCAGGGGAAGGGGCATACAATGAGCAGTTCTTC. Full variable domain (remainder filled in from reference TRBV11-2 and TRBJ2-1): EAGVAQSPRYKIIEKRQSVAFWCNPISGHATLYWYQQILGQGPKLLIQFQNNGVVDDSQLPKDRFSAERLKGVDSTLKIQPAKLEDSAVYLCASSLFSGEGAYNEQFFGPGTRLTVL.

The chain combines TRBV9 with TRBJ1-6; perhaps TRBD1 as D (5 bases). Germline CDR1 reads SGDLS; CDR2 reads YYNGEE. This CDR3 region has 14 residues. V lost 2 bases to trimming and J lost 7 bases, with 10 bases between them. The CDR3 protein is CASSVRDFNSPLHF. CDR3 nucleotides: TGTGCCAGCAGCGTCCGGGACTTCAATTCACCCCTCCACTTT. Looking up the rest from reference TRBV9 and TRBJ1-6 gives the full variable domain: DSGVTQTPKHLITATGQRVTLRCSPRSGDLSVYWYQQSLDQGLQFLIQYYNGEERAKGNILERFSAQQFPDLHSELNLSSLELGDSALYFCASSVRDFNSPLHFGNGTRLTVT.

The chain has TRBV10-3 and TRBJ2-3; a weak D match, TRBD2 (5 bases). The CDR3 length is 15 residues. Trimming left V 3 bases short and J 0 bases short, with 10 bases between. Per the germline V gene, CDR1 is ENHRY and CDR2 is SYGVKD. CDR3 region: CAISDRETSTDTQYF. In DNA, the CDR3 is TGTGCCATCAGTGATAGGGAGACTAGCACAGATACGCAGTATTTT.

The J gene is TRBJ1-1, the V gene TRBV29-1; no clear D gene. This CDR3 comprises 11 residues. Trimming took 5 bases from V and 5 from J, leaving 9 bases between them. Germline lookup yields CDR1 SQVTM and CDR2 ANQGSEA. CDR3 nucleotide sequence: TGCAGCGTTCCCCACGGGACTGAAGCTTTCTTT. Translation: CSVPHGTEAFF.